Below, 15 T cell receptor beta chains from the same sample are listed, as sequenced in a study of cytotoxic CD8 clonotypes in ibrutinib-treated CLL. Using immunoSEQ multiplex PCR, the repertoire was profiled, and TCRdb retains in-frame clones only, with some absent. This sample has 150,000 or so clones; 77% occur once, and the top ten carry about 29%. The sample here was PBMCs, taken after 12 months of ibrutinib treatment. Source of these receptors: a human donor with chronic lymphocytic leukemia.

This chain uses TRBV6-5 with TRBJ1-3, with D unclear. CDR1 is MNHEY, CDR2 SVGAGI, per germline. Trimming stripped 8 bases from V and 0 bases from J, with 14 bases between. CDR3 length: 15 residues. CDR3 residues: CASRKGPLSGNTIYF. The DNA for the CDR3 is TGTGCCAGCCGCAAAGGACCGCTCTCTGGAAACACCATATATTTT.

This chain joins TRBV7-7 and TRBJ2-5, with D perhaps matching TRBD2 (6 bases). The CDR3 spans 14 residues. Germline CDR1 and CDR2: SSHAT and FNYEAQ (reference sequence). V was pared by 5 bases and J by 1 base, with 11 bases between. The CDR3, as DNA: TGTGCCAGCAGCGCCCCCGGGGGCCAAGAGACCCAGTACTTC. Amino acids: CASSAPGGQETQYF.

The DNA for the CDR3 is TGTGCCAGTCAGAGCGGGGGGGTCACAGATACGCAGTATTTT. Its protein product is CASQSGGVTDTQYF. This chain joins TRBV6-5 and TRBJ2-3, with 10 bases fitting TRBD2. Losses at the gene ends were 9 bases for V and 2 bases for J; bases not matched to a gene: 5. Germline V CDR1 and CDR2: MNHEY, SVGAGI. CDR3 size: 14 residues.

This sequence joins TRBV7-2 and TRBJ2-5; a possible D gene is TRBD2 (7 bases). This CDR3 comprises 16 residues. Germline CDR1 reads SGHTA; CDR2 reads FQGNSA. Trimming cost V 1 base and J 5 bases, with 17 bases left between them. The CDR3 DNA is TGTGCCAGCAGCTTAGGCCACTGGGGGGGGCGGGAGACCCAGTACTTC. This encodes CASSLGHWGGRETQYF.

The chain combines TRBV2 with TRBJ1-2; 7 positions agree with TRBD1. The ends lost 5 bases at V and 4 bases at J; junction bases unmatched: 10. The CDR3 is 15 amino acids. The germline V gene encodes CDR1 SNHLY and CDR2 FYNNEI. In DNA form, the CDR3 reads TGTGCCAGCAGTCTAGACAGGGAACGGGGCTATGGCTACACCTTC. Encoded protein: CASSLDRERGYGYTF.

The chain uses TRBV7-8 and TRBJ1-2; 11 bases agree with TRBD1. Germline V CDR1 and CDR2: SGHVS, FQNEAQ. The junction had 15 bases not matched to a gene; V was cut back by 5 bases and J by 7 bases. This CDR3 is built from 17 residues. The CDR3 DNA follows: TGTGCCAGCAGCCCCCGGGACAGGGGGTTATTGACAGGTGGCTACACCTTC. This gives the protein CASSPRDRGLLTGGYTF.

The chain combines TRBV2 with TRBJ2-1, with 8 bases aligning to TRBD1. Trimming took 1 base from V and 1 from J; bases not matched to a gene: 0. The germline V gene has CDR1 SNHLY and CDR2 FYNNEI. The CDR3 has 15 amino acids. CDR3 sequence reads: CASSEDRGSYNEQFF. The CDR3 bases are TGTGCCAGCAGTGAAGACAGGGGGTCCTACAATGAGCAGTTCTTC.

This sequence joins TRBV28 and TRBJ1-2; weak D call: TRBD1 (6 bases). Trimming removed 2 bases from V and 5 bases from J, with 6 bases in between. From germline, CDR1 is MDHEN and CDR2 SYDVKM. The CDR3 sequence is 12 residues long. CDR3 sequence reads: CASSLRGYGYTF. The CDR3 coding sequence is TGTGCCAGCAGTTTAAGGGGGTATGGCTACACCTTC.

This chain connects TRBV30 to TRBJ2-7; no clear D. Germline CDR1 GTSNPN, CDR2 SVGIG (reference sequence). The CDR3 covers 10 residues. With 5 bases removed from V and 7 bases from J, the gap between germline ends came to 9 bases. The CDR3 bases are TGTGCCTGGGGACCTTATGAGCAGTACTTC. Protein sequence: CAWGPYEQYF.

V and J are TRBV27 and TRBJ1-2, with 7 bases that match TRBD1. J was trimmed by 0 bases and V by 4 bases; bases with no gene match: 11. The germline CDR1 and CDR2 sequences are MNHEY and SMNVEV (reference sequence). The CDR3 has 17 amino acids. The CDR3 protein is CASSSRTGPKSNYGYTF. CDR3 DNA: TGTGCCAGCAGTTCCCGGACAGGCCCGAAATCTAACTATGGCTACACCTTC.

The chain uses TRBV28 and TRBJ2-7; TRBD1 aligns across 7 bases. Germline CDR1 is MDHEN and CDR2 is SYDVKM. The length of the CDR3 is 15 residues. Losses at the gene ends were 6 bases for V and 2 bases for J; bases not matched to a gene: 10. The CDR3 region is CASSAWDRTAYEQYF. The CDR3 DNA reads TGTGCCAGCAGCGCCTGGGACAGAACAGCCTACGAGCAGTACTTC. Full variable domain (outside the CDR3, taken from reference TRBV28 and TRBJ2-7): DVKVTQSSRYLVKRTGEKVFLECVQDMDHENMFWYRQDPGLGLRLIYFSYDVKMKEKGDIPEGYSVSREKKERFSLILESASTNQTSMYLCASSAWDRTAYEQYFGPGTRLTVT.

The rearrangement joins TRBV27 to TRBJ2-7, with 9 bases identical to TRBD2. There are 12 residues in the CDR3. CDR1 is MNHEY and CDR2 is SMNVEV in the germline V gene (reference sequence). J gave up 7 bases and V 6 bases, and 4 bases lay outside the gene matches. The CDR3 region is CASRGLAEEQYF. CDR3 nucleotide sequence: TGTGCCAGCAGGGGACTAGCAGAGGAGCAGTACTTC.

This clone was seen once. The chain couples TRBV19 to TRBJ1-1; tentatively, D is TRBD1 (6 bases). The CDR3 length is 13 residues. The germline gives CDR1 LNHDA, CDR2 SQIVND (reference sequence). Trimming took off 10 bases at V and 3 bases at J, with 15 bases between the two ends. The CDR3 spells CAKYVRGHTEAFF. The CDR3 nucleotides read TGTGCCAAGTACGTGCGGGGGCACACTGAAGCTTTCTTT.

The rearrangement uses TRBV19 and TRBJ1-1; D gene ambiguous. CDR3 length: 10 amino acids. Trimming stripped 6 bases from V and 1 base from J, with 0 bases between. Germline-derived CDR1 and CDR2 are LNHDA and SQIVND (reference sequence). This CDR3 reads CASRNTEAFF. In DNA, the CDR3 is TGTGCCAGTAGGAACACTGAAGCTTTCTTT. Based on the CDR3 plus reference TRBV19 and TRBJ1-1, the full variable domain is DGGITQSPKYLFRKEGQNVTLSCEQNLNHDAMYWYRQDPGQGLRLIYYSQIVNDFQKGDIAEGYSVSREKKESFPLTVTSAQKNPTAFYLCASRNTEAFFGQGTRLTVV.

This sequence joins TRBV4-1 and TRBJ2-5; 7 bases line up with TRBD2. From germline, CDR1 is MGHRA and CDR2 YSYEKL. V was clipped by 4 bases and J by 2 bases; unmatched bases: 7. CDR3 length: 15 amino acids. The CDR3 DNA is TGCGCCAGCAGCCTTAGCAGCGGGGTTCAAGAGACCCAGTACTTC. It specifies CASSLSSGVQETQYF.